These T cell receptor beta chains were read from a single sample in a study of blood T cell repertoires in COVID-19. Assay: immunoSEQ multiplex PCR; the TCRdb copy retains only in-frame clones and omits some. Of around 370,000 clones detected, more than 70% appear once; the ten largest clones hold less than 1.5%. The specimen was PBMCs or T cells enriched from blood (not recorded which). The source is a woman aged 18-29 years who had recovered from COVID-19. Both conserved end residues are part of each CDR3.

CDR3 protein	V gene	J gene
CASSRRQNEKLFF	TRBV3-1/TRBV3-2	TRBJ1-4
CAWSLTEAFF	TRBV30	TRBJ1-1
CASSQHTGTGGEAFF	TRBV14	TRBJ1-1
CASSQEAGRGKETQYF	TRBV4-3	TRBJ2-5
CASSQPSGVAEAFF	TRBV4-1	TRBJ1-1
CAGAIRTGSRASGRNTIYF	TRBV4-3	TRBJ1-3
CASRQSNQPQHF	TRBV6-5	TRBJ1-5
CASSPGQGPDTQYF	TRBV5-1	TRBJ2-3
CASSTPGQWNTIYF	TRBV6-5	TRBJ1-3
CSVEDRGYEQYF	TRBV29-1	TRBJ2-7
CASSLVQYYEQYF	TRBV11-2	TRBJ2-7
CASSEFLGPSYSPLHF	TRBV25-1	TRBJ1-6
CASSVAGGGAVNEQFF	TRBV9	TRBJ2-1
CASRTAGNAFF	TRBV27	TRBJ1-1
CASTSQGNTEAFF	TRBV12-3/TRBV12-4	TRBJ1-1
CATARGPADTQYF	TRBV4-3	TRBJ2-3
CASSPGQLNTEAFF	TRBV3-1/TRBV3-2	TRBJ1-1
CASSQDPGGLLSPLHF	TRBV4-1	TRBJ1-6
CASMWTGSGNTIYF	TRBV2	TRBJ1-3
CASSPAHSTGFDEAFF	TRBV4-1	TRBJ1-1
CASSLGGVEAFF	TRBV7-9	TRBJ1-1
CASYRTAPEGYTF	TRBV3-1/TRBV3-2	TRBJ1-2
CASFSRAGEQFF	TRBV6-1	TRBJ2-1
CASSYGAGLSYEQYF	TRBV6-5	TRBJ2-7
CASSPGQGAQGYTF	TRBV2	TRBJ1-2